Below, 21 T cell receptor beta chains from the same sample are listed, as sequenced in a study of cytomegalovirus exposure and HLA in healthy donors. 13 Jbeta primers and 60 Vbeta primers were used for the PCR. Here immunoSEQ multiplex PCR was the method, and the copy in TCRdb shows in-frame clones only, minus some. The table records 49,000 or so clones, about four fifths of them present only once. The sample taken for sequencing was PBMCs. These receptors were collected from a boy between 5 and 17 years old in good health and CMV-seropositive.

Here the CDR3 reads CASRGLGTGFSYEQYF. The CDR3 coding sequence is TGTGCCAGTAGAGGACTCGGGACAGGGTTCTCCTACGAGCAGTACTTC. The J gene is TRBJ2-7, the V gene TRBV19, with 9 positions matching TRBD1. Germline values: CDR1 LNHDA, CDR2 SQIVND (reference sequence). This CDR3 is built from 16 residues. The J segment lost 0 bases and the V segment lost 6 bases, leaving 9 bases of the junction unmatched. Together with reference TRBV19 and TRBJ2-7, the CDR3 gives the full variable domain: DGGITQSPKYLFRKEGQNVTLSCEQNLNHDAMYWYRQDPGQGLRLIYYSQIVNDFQKGDIAEGYSVSREKKESFPLTVTSAQKNPTAFYLCASRGLGTGFSYEQYFGPGTRLTVT.

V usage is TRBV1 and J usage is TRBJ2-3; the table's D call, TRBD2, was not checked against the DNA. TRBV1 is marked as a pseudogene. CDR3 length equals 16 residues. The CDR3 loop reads CTSSQASKTSTDTQYF. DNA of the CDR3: TGCACCAGCAGCCAAGCGAGTAAGACTAGCACAGATACGCAGTATTTT.

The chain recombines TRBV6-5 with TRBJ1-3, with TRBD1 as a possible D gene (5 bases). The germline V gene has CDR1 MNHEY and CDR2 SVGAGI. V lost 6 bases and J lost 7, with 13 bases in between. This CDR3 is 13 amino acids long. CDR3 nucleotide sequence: TGTGCCAGCAGCCCAGACAGAAGGAACACCATATATTTT. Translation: CASSPDRRNTIYF.

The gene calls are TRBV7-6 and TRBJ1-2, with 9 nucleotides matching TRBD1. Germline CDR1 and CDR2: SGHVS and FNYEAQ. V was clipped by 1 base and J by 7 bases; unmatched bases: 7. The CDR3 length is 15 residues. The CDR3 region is CASSLEETGGSGYTF. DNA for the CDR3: TGTGCCAGCAGCTTAGAAGAGACAGGGGGATCTGGCTACACCTTC.

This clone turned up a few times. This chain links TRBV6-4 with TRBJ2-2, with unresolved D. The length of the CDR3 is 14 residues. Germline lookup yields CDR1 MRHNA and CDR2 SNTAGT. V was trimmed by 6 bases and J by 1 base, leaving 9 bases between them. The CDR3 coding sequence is TGTGCCAGCAGAGTACAGAGGAACACCGGGGAGCTGTTTTTT. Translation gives CASRVQRNTGELFF.

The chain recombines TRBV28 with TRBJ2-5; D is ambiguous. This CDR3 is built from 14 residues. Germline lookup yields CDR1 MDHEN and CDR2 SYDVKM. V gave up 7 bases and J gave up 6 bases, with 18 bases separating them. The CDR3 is CASTRRPLRQTQYF. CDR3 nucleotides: TGTGCCAGCACCCGACGTCCTCTGAGGCAGACCCAGTACTTC.

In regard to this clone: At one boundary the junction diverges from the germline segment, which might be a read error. The CDR3 is CSSSLIPGNEQYF. The CDR3 coding sequence is TGTTCCAGCAGCTTAATTCCGGGAAACGAGCAGTACTTC. J is TRBJ2-7 and V is TRBV7-9, with D perhaps matching TRBD2 (5 bases). Germline CDR1 SEHNR, CDR2 FQNEAQ (reference sequence). This CDR3 is built from 13 residues.

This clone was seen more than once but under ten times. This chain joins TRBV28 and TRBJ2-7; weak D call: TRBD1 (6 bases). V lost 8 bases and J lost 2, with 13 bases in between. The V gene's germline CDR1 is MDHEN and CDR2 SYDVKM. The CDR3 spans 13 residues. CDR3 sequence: CASSDGQTYEQYF. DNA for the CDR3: TGTGCCAGCTCGGACGGACAGACCTACGAGCAGTACTTC.

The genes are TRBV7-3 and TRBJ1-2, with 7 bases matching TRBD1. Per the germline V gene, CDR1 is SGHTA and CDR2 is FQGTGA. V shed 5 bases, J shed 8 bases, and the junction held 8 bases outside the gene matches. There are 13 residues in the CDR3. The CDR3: CASSAGGGGGYTF. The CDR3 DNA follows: TGTGCCAGCAGCGCAGGGGGAGGTGGGGGCTACACCTTC.

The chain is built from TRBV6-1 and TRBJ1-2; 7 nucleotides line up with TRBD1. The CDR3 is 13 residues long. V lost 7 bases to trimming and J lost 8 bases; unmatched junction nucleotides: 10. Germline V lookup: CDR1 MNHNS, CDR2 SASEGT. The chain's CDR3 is CASTRDREEGYTF. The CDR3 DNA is TGTGCCAGCACCCGAGACAGGGAAGAGGGCTACACCTTC.

CDR3 residues: CASSDTTGPGVTFYEQYF. CDR3 bases: TGCGCCAGCAGTGACACGACAGGGCCAGGGGTCACCTTCTACGAGCAGTACTTC. V gene TRBV10-1 combines with J gene TRBJ2-7; 7 positions match TRBD1. The junction had 17 bases not matched to a gene; V was cut back by 3 bases and J by 3 bases. Looked up from germline, CDR1 is WNHNN and CDR2 is SYGVQD (reference sequence). This CDR3 comprises 18 residues.

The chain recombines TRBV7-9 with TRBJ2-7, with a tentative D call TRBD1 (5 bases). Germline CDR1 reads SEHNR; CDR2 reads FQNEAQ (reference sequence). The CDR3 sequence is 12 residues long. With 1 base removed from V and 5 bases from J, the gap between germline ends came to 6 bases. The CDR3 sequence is CASSLGRDEQYF. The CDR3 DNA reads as TGTGCCAGCAGCTTAGGCAGGGACGAGCAGTACTTC.

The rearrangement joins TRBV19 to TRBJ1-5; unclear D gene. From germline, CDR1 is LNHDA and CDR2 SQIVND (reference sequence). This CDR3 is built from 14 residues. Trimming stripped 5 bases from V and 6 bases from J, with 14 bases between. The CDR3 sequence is CASSRPGKSQPQHF. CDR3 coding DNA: TGTGCCAGTAGTCGTCCGGGGAAGTCTCAGCCCCAGCATTTT.

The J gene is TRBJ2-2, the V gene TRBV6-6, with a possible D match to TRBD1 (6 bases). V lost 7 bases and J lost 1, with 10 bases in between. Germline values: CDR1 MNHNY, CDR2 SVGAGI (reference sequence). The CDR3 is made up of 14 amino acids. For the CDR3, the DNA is TGTGCCAGCAAACCACAGGGGAACACCGGGGAGCTGTTTTTT. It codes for CASKPQGNTGELFF.

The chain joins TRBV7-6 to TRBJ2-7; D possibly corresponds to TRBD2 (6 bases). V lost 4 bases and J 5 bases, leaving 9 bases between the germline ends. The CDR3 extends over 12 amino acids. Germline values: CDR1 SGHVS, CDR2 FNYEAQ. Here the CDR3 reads CASSSGSHEQYF. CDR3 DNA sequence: TGTGCCAGCAGCTCCGGGAGCCACGAGCAGTACTTC. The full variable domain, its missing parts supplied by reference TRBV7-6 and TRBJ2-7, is GAGVSQSPRYKVTKRGQDVALRCDPISGHVSLYWYRQALGQGPEFLTYFNYEAQQDKSGLPNDRFSAERPEGSISTLTIQRTEQRDSAMYRCASSSGSHEQYFGPGTRLTVT.

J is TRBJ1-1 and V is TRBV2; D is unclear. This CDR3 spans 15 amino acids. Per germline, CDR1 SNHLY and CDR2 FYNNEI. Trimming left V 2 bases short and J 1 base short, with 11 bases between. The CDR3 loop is CASSERFLRNTEAFF. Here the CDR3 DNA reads TGTGCCAGCAGTGAACGGTTCTTGAGGAACACTGAAGCTTTCTTT.

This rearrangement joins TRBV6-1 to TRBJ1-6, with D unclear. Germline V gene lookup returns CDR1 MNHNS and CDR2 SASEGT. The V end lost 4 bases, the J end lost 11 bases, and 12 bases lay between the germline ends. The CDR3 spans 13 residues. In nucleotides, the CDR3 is TGTGCCAGCAGTGCCCCCTTGAGGACACCCCTCCACTTT. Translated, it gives CASSAPLRTPLHF.

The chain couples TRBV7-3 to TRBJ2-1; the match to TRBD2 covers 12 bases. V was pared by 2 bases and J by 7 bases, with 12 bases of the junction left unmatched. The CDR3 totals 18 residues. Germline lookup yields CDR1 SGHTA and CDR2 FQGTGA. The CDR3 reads CASSLLAGGLTGRNEQFF. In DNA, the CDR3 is TGTGCCAGCAGCTTACTAGCGGGGGGGCTCACGGGGCGGAATGAGCAGTTCTTC.

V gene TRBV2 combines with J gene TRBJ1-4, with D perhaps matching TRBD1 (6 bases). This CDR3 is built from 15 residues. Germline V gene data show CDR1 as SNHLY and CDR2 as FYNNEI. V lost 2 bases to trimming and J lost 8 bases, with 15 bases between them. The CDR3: CASSEIGRGNEKLFF. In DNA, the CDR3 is TGTGCCAGCAGTGAAATAGGCAGGGGAAACGAAAAACTGTTTTTT.

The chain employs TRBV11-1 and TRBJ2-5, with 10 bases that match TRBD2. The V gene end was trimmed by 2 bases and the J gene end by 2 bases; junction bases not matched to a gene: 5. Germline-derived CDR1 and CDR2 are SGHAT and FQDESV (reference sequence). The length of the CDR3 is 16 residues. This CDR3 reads CASSLSLAGTQETQYF. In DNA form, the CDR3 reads TGTGCCAGCAGCTTATCACTAGCGGGGACACAAGAGACCCAGTACTTC.

CDR3 residues: CASSPQMLAGGTNEQFF. DNA for the CDR3: TGTGCCAGCAGCCCCCAAATGTTAGCGGGGGGCACCAATGAGCAGTTCTTC. This chain joins TRBV4-2 and TRBJ2-1, with 10 bases lining up with TRBD2. Germline CDR1 LGHNA, CDR2 YNFKEQ. CDR3 size: 17 residues. V dropped 4 bases and J dropped 6; count of bases not matched to a gene: 12.